The 9 T cell receptor beta chains presented below share a single source sample, sequenced in a study of blood T cell repertoires in COVID-19 (dated by TCRdb to about 2020). Libraries were constructed by the immunoSEQ multiplex PCR assay. TCRdb obtained this table from immuneACCESS and retained in-frame rearrangements with V and J assigned. These tables miss some clones; where compared with another copy, unresolved V genes account for less than half of the shortfall, and the remainder is unexplained. The sample data list tens of thousands of clones, and over 65% of these were observed just once. The ten largest clonotypes hold roughly 3.9% of the sample. The specimen sequenced was peripheral blood. The source is a man between 65 and 85 years old with COVID-19, enrolled during active disease.

This chain joins TRBV30 and TRBJ2-7; 8 nucleotides line up with TRBD2. J was trimmed by 6 bases and V by 2 bases; bases with no gene match: 27. CDR1 and CDR2 from the germline V gene are GTSNPN and SVGIG (reference sequence). The CDR3 extends over 20 amino acids. The CDR3 nucleotides read TGTGCCTGGAGTCTGGGGCTGGTACCCTCCCAGGGGACTAGTACGGCCGAGCAGTACTTC. Protein sequence: CAWSLGLVPSQGTSTAEQYF. Together with reference TRBV30 and TRBJ2-7, the CDR3 gives the full variable domain: SQTIHQWPATLVQPVGSPLSLECTVEGTSNPNLYWYRQAAGRGLQLLFYSVGIGQISSEVPQNLSASRPQDRQFILSSKKLLLSDSGFYLCAWSLGLVPSQGTSTAEQYFGPGTRLTVT.

The rearrangement uses TRBV6-2 or TRBV6-3 and TRBJ2-7; TRBD1 agrees at 8 bases. Trimming cost V 6 bases and J 2 bases; bases outside gene matches: 12. CDR1 MNHEY and CDR2 SVGEGT come from the germline V gene. The CDR3 contains 16 residues. This chain's CDR3 is CASSHEPWTGPYEQYF. In nucleotides, the CDR3 is TGTGCCAGCAGCCACGAGCCGTGGACAGGGCCCTACGAGCAGTACTTC.

This clone was picked up one time. The chain combines TRBV14 with TRBJ2-1; 11 bases are a match to TRBD2. The CDR3 runs 14 residues. Losses at the gene ends were 5 bases for V and 8 bases for J; bases not matched to a gene: 5. The germline V gene encodes CDR1 SGHDN and CDR2 FVKESK. This chain's CDR3 is CASSVGLAGYEQFF. The CDR3 nucleotides read TGTGCCAGCAGCGTCGGACTAGCGGGCTATGAGCAGTTCTTC.

This clone was seen only a few times. The chain recombines TRBV4-3 with TRBJ1-2, with 11 bases aligning to TRBD1. This CDR3 has 15 amino acids. The V segment lost 4 bases and the J segment 8 bases; nucleotides outside the gene matches: 9. The V gene's germline CDR1 is LGHNA and CDR2 YSLEER. The chain's CDR3 is CASSRPGQGAFGYTF. The CDR3 nucleotides read TGCGCCAGCAGCCGCCCCGGACAGGGGGCGTTCGGCTACACCTTC.

The chain joins TRBV19 to TRBJ1-2, with 8 bases lining up with TRBD1. The V and J ends lost 9 bases and 4 bases, in that order; junction bases with no gene match: 19. The CDR3 loop spans 17 amino acids. The germline CDR1 and CDR2 sequences are LNHDA and SQIVND (reference sequence). The CDR3 region is CASYDRAGGNSLYGYTF. The CDR3 DNA follows: TGTGCCAGCTATGACCGGGCAGGGGGCAATTCGCTCTATGGCTACACCTTC. The full variable domain, with the rest looked up from reference TRBV19 and TRBJ1-2, is DGGITQSPKYLFRKEGQNVTLSCEQNLNHDAMYWYRQDPGQGLRLIYYSQIVNDFQKGDIAEGYSVSREKKESFPLTVTSAQKNPTAFYLCASYDRAGGNSLYGYTFGSGTRLTVV.

This chain connects TRBV6-2 or TRBV6-3 to TRBJ1-2, with a weak D call TRBD1 (6 bases). V was shortened by 6 bases and J by 5 bases, with 16 bases between the two germline ends. CDR1 and CDR2 (germline): MNHEY, SVGEGT. The CDR3 contains 14 residues. CDR3: CASSPDSFLYGYTF. The CDR3 DNA sequence: TGTGCCAGCAGCCCGGACAGTTTTTTGTATGGCTACACCTTC.

This chain uses TRBV7-2 with TRBJ2-7; tentatively, D is TRBD1 (5 bases). The CDR3 extends over 13 amino acids. CDR1 and CDR2 (germline): SGHTA, FQGNSA. V lost 1 base to trimming and J lost 6 bases, with 10 bases between them. CDR3 loop: CASSLDKGREQYF. CDR3 DNA sequence: TGTGCCAGCAGCTTAGATAAGGGGCGCGAGCAGTACTTC. Based on the CDR3 plus reference TRBV7-2 and TRBJ2-7, the full variable domain is GAGVSQSPSNKVTEKGKDVELRCDPISGHTALYWYRQSLGQGLEFLIYFQGNSAPDKSGLPSDRFSAERTGGSVSTLTIQRTQQEDSAVYLCASSLDKGREQYFGPGTRLTVT.

J is TRBJ1-1 and V is TRBV27, with D unresolved. Germline CDR1 is MNHEY and CDR2 is SMNVEV (reference sequence). The CDR3 sequence is 16 residues long. V lost 4 bases to trimming and J lost 0 bases, with 15 bases between them. CDR3 loop: CASSSHPRHMNTEAFF. DNA for the CDR3: TGTGCCAGCAGTTCCCACCCCAGACACATGAACACTGAAGCTTTCTTT.

The chain links TRBV18 to TRBJ2-5, with 9 positions matching TRBD1. V gave up 6 bases and J gave up 5 bases; unmatched junction bases: 13. The CDR3 length is 16 residues. The germline CDR1 and CDR2 sequences are KGHSH and LQKENI. As DNA, the CDR3 is TGTGCCAGCTCTTCCATAATGTTGGGACAGGGCGAGACCCAGTACTTC. Its translation: CASSSIMLGQGETQYF.